This T cell receptor beta chain is from a study of OX40 agonist ivuxolimab in advanced cancers. Overall study: Ivuxolimab is a fully human IgG2 antibody that activates OX40 (CD134). Every 2 weeks, ivuxolimab was infused into the patients intravenously at between 0.01 and 10 mg/kg.

Clones were read by immunoSEQ multiplex PCR, and TCRdb kept only the in-frame ones, dropping some. The sample records about 45,000 clones, just under 90% being singletons. Of note for this clone: Its target is not known.

Study-level points and caveats: Fewer expanded clones were found on average in CD4+ than in CD8+ T cells. Expanded peripheral T-cell antigen specificity went undetermined.

The germline CDR1 and CDR2 sequences are LNHDA and SQIVND (reference sequence). The CDR3 runs to 15 residues. This TCR derives from an adult with an advanced solid tumor such as melanoma, head and neck, liver or kidney cancer. The chain employs TRBV19 and TRBJ1-1; D remains unclear. The sample was CD4+ or CD8+ T cells sorted from blood, taken in a trial of the OX40 agonist ivuxolimab. CDR3 DNA: TGTGCTACGAGGCGTGAACGACCAATTAACACTGAAGCTTTCTTT. Residues: CATRRERPINTEAFF.